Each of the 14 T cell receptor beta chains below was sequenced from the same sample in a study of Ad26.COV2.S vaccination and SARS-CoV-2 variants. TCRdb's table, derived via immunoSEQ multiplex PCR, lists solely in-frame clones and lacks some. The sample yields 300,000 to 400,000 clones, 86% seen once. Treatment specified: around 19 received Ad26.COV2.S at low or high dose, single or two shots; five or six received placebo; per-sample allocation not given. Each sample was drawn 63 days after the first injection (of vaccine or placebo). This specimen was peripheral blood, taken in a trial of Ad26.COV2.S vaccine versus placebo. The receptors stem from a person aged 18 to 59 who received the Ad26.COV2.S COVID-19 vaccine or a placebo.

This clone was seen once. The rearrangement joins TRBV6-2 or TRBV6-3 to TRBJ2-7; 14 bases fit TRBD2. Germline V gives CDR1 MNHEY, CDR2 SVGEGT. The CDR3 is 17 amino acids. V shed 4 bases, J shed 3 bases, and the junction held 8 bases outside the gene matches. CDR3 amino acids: CASSSSRLAGGFYEQYF. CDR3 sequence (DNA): TGTGCCAGCAGTTCCTCCCGACTAGCGGGAGGGTTCTACGAGCAGTACTTC.

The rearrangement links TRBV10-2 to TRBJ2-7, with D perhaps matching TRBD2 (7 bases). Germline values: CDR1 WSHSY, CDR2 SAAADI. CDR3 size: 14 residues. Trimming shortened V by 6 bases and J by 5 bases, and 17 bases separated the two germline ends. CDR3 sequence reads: CASRPPGGLDEQYF. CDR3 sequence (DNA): TGCGCCAGCAGACCTCCGGGGGGCCTAGACGAGCAGTACTTC.

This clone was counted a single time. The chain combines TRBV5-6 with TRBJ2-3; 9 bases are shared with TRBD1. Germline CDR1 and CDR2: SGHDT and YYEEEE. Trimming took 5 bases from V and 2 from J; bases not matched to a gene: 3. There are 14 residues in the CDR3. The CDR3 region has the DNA TGTGCCAGCAGACGGGACAGGGACACAGATACGCAGTATTTT. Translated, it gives CASRRDRDTDTQYF.

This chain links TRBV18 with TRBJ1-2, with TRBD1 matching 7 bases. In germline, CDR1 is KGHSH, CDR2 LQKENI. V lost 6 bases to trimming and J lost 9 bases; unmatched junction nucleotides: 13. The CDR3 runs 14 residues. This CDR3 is CASSQNRGLSSYTF. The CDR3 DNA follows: TGTGCCAGCTCCCAGAACAGGGGCCTCTCAAGCTACACCTTC.

CDR3 bases: TGTGCCAGCAGCCCACTACTAGCCCAAAACACCGGGGAGCTGTTTTTT. Translation gives CASSPLLAQNTGELFF. This chain uses TRBV11-2 with TRBJ2-2, with D perhaps matching TRBD2 (6 bases). CDR3 size: 16 residues. Deletions cut 5 bases from V and 2 bases from J, with 15 bases between. CDR1 and CDR2 from the germline V gene are SGHAT and FQNNGV.

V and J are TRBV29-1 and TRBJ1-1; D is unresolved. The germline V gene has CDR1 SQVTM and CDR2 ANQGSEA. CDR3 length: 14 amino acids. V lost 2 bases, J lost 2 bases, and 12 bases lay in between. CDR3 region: CSVELWARNTEAFF. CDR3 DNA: TGCAGCGTTGAATTGTGGGCGAGAAACACTGAAGCTTTCTTT.

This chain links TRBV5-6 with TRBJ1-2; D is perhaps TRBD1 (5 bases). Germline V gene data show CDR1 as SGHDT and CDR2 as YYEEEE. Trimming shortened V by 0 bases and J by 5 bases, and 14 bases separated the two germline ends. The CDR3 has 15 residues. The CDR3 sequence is CASSLDPGKVYGYTF. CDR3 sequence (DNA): TGTGCCAGCAGCTTGGACCCAGGGAAAGTATATGGCTACACCTTC. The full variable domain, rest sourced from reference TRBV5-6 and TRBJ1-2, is DAGVTQSPTHLIKTRGQQVTLRCSPKSGHDTVSWYQQALGQGPQFIFQYYEEEERQRGNFPDRFSGHQFPNYSSELNVNALLLGDSALYLCASSLDPGKVYGYTFGSGTRLTVV.

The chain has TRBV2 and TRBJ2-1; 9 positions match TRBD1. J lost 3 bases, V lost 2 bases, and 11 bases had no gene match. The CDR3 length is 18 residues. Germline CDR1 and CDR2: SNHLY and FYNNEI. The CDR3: CASSERPLGQGYYNEQFF. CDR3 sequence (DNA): TGTGCCAGCAGTGAACGACCACTGGGACAGGGTTACTACAATGAGCAGTTCTTC.

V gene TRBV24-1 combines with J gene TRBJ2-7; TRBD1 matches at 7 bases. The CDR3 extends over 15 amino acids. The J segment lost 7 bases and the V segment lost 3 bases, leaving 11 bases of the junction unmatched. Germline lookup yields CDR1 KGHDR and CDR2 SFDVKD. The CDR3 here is CATSDPETGNGEQYF. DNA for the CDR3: TGTGCCACCAGTGATCCCGAGACAGGGAACGGGGAGCAGTACTTC.

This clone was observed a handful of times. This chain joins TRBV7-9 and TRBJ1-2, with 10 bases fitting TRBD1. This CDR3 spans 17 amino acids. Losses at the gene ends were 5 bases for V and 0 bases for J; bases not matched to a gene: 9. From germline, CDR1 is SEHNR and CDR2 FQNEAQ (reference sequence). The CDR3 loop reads CASSGRTGGEANYGYTF. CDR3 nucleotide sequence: TGTGCCAGCAGCGGGAGGACAGGGGGAGAAGCTAACTATGGCTACACCTTC.

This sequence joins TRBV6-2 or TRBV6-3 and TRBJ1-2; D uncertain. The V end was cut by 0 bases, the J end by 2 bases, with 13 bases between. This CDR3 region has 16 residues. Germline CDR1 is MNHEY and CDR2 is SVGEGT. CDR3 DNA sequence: TGTGCCAGCAGTTACTCGGGTTCGGACCGCAACTATGGCTACACCTTC. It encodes CASSYSGSDRNYGYTF.

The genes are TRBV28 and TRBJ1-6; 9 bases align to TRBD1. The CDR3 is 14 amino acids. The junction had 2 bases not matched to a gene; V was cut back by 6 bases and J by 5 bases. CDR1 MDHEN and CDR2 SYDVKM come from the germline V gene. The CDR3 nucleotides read TGTGCCAGCAGCTGGACAGGGGATAATTCACCCCTCCACTTT. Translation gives CASSWTGDNSPLHF. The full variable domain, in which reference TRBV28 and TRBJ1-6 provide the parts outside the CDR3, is DVKVTQSSRYLVKRTGEKVFLECVQDMDHENMFWYRQDPGLGLRLIYFSYDVKMKEKGDIPEGYSVSREKKERFSLILESASTNQTSMYLCASSWTGDNSPLHFGNGTRLTVT.

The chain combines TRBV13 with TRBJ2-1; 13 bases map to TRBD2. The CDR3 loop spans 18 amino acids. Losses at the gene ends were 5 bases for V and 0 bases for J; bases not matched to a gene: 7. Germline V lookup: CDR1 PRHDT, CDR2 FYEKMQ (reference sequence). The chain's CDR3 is CASSRTSGSVSSYNEQFF. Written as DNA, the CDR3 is TGTGCCAGCAGCCGGACTAGCGGGAGTGTTAGCTCCTACAATGAGCAGTTCTTC.

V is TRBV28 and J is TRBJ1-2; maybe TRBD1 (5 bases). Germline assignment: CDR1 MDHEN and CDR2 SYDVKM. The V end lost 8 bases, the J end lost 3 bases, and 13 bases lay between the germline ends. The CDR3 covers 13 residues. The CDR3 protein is CASGSDSYYGYTF. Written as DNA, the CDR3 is TGTGCCAGCGGCTCCGACAGCTACTATGGCTACACCTTC.